This entry lists 29 T cell receptor beta chains sequenced from one sample in a study of shared clonotypes between healthy human individuals. Naive-designated CD8 cells lacked CD45RO, were positively enriched for CCR7, and omitted terminally differentiated effector memory CD45RA+ cells. Assay used: immunoSEQ multiplex PCR; TCRdb lists only in-frame clones, some missing. Among about 2 million clones listed, roughly 94% were seen once. The specimen was naive CD8+ T cells sorted from blood. These receptors all come from a man aged 18-30 years in good health.

V and J are TRBV11-3 and TRBJ2-5; 8 bases map to TRBD1. Germline V gives CDR1 SGHNT, CDR2 YENEEA. V lost 5 bases and J lost 4; bases outside the gene matches: 6. This CDR3 is 14 amino acids long. The CDR3 sequence is CASSPGQGLETQYF. The CDR3, as DNA: TGTGCCAGCAGCCCAGGACAGGGTTTAGAGACCCAGTACTTC.

The rearrangement joins TRBV13 to TRBJ2-7; the match to TRBD1 covers 7 bases. Per germline, CDR1 PRHDT and CDR2 FYEKMQ (reference sequence). V shed 7 bases and J 2 bases; nucleotides not matched to a gene: 8. The CDR3 loop spans 14 amino acids. The CDR3 bases are TGTGCCAGCACCCGAGACAGGGATCCCTACGAGCAGTACTTC. Its protein product is CASTRDRDPYEQYF.

The chain couples TRBV27 to TRBJ2-2; D perhaps matches TRBD1 (6 bases). The CDR3 covers 15 residues. CDR1 is MNHEY and CDR2 is SMNVEV in the germline V gene (reference sequence). Trimming took off 4 bases at V and 1 base at J, with 10 bases between the two ends. CDR3 nucleotide sequence: TGTGCCAGCAGTTCGGACAGCAGGAACACCGGGGAGCTGTTTTTT. It specifies CASSSDSRNTGELFF.

This chain uses TRBV10-2 with TRBJ2-7; no definite D call. This CDR3 contains 14 residues. Trimming pared 0 bases from V and 4 bases from J, leaving 10 bases between. CDR1 and CDR2 (germline): WSHSY, SAAADI. CDR3 DNA sequence: TGCGCCAGCAGTGAGTCGGTGGCAGCTTACGAGCAGTACTTC. It specifies CASSESVAAYEQYF.

The J gene is TRBJ2-3, the V gene TRBV4-1, with a weak D call TRBD2 (6 bases). The germline V gene encodes CDR1 MGHRA and CDR2 YSYEKL. Deletions cut 4 bases from V and 2 bases from J, with 19 bases between. There are 17 residues in the CDR3. The CDR3 protein is CASSPRDGGPYTDTQYF. The CDR3 coding sequence is TGCGCCAGCAGCCCACGAGACGGGGGTCCCTACACAGATACGCAGTATTTT.

For this clone: Different DNA sequences within this sample yield the same CDR3. This chain joins TRBV9 and TRBJ2-3, with D unclear. This CDR3 has 12 amino acids. The ends were cut back, 2 bases at V and 6 bases at J, with 7 bases in the middle. Germline assignment: CDR1 SGDLS and CDR2 YYNGEE. Here the CDR3 reads CASSVNSDTQYF. CDR3 nucleotide sequence: TGTGCCAGCAGCGTTAATTCGGATACGCAGTATTTT. Based on the CDR3 plus reference TRBV9 and TRBJ2-3, the full variable domain is DSGVTQTPKHLITATGQRVTLRCSPRSGDLSVYWYQQSLDQGLQFLIQYYNGEERAKGNILERFSAQQFPDLHSELNLSSLELGDSALYFCASSVNSDTQYFGPGTRLTVL.

Concerning this clone: The identical CDR3 is also encoded by other nucleotide sequences in the sample. The chain carries TRBV7-6 and TRBJ2-3; 11 bases match TRBD2. V dropped 2 bases and J dropped 1; count of bases not matched to a gene: 5. The germline CDR1 and CDR2 sequences are SGHVS and FNYEAQ. The CDR3 extends over 17 amino acids. CDR3 amino acids: CASSLLAGGEGTDTQYF. In nucleotides, the CDR3 is TGTGCCAGCAGCTTACTAGCGGGAGGCGAGGGCACAGATACGCAGTATTTT. Full variable domain (remainder filled in from reference TRBV7-6 and TRBJ2-3): GAGVSQSPRYKVTKRGQDVALRCDPISGHVSLYWYRQALGQGPEFLTYFNYEAQQDKSGLPNDRFSAERPEGSISTLTIQRTEQRDSAMYRCASSLLAGGEGTDTQYFGPGTRLTVL.

CDR3: CASRLLTENTEAFF. CDR3 in DNA: TGTGCCAGCAGACTCCTGACAGAGAACACTGAAGCTTTCTTT. The rearrangement uses TRBV6-6 and TRBJ1-1; a possible D gene is TRBD1 (5 bases). The CDR3 is made up of 14 amino acids. Trimming removed 6 bases at V and 1 base at J, with 12 bases between. CDR1 and CDR2 (germline): MNHNY, SVGAGI (reference sequence).

The chain joins TRBV13 to TRBJ1-1; no firm D call. V lost 4 bases, J lost 6 bases, and 18 bases lay in between. The germline gives CDR1 PRHDT, CDR2 FYEKMQ (reference sequence). The CDR3 consists of 15 residues. CDR3 bases: TGTGCCAGCAGCTCCCTGGGCGAGGGCTTGGCTGAAGCTTTCTTT. It specifies CASSSLGEGLAEAFF.

This chain connects TRBV13 to TRBJ2-3; TRBD2 agrees at 9 bases. CDR1 is PRHDT, CDR2 FYEKMQ, per germline (reference sequence). This CDR3 has 15 residues. With V trimmed by 5 bases and J by 0 bases, 3 bases remained unmatched. CDR3 in DNA: TGTGCCAGCAGCGGACTAGCGACTAGCACAGATACGCAGTATTTT. Translated, it gives CASSGLATSTDTQYF.

This chain uses TRBV27 with TRBJ1-1; no clear D. Trimming stripped 2 bases from V and 4 bases from J, with 8 bases between. The length of the CDR3 is 13 residues. Germline V lookup: CDR1 MNHEY, CDR2 SMNVEV (reference sequence). CDR3 sequence reads: CASSLDEVTEAFF. CDR3 coding DNA: TGTGCCAGCAGTTTAGACGAGGTCACTGAAGCTTTCTTT.

CDR3 DNA sequence: TGTGCCAGCAGGAGGACAGTGGAAGATACGCAGTATTTT. Protein: CASRRTVEDTQYF. This rearrangement joins TRBV2 to TRBJ2-3, with a tentative D call TRBD1 (6 bases). The germline V gene has CDR1 SNHLY and CDR2 FYNNEI. V was cut by 6 bases and J by 5 bases, with 12 bases left in between. The CDR3 contains 13 residues.

The CDR3 here is CASSARGDSTDTQYF. As DNA, the CDR3 is TGTGCCAGCAGCGCGAGGGGGGATAGCACAGATACGCAGTATTTT. The chain links TRBV5-8 to TRBJ2-3; the D gene could be TRBD1 or TRBD2 (6 bases each). V dropped 4 bases and J dropped 0 bases, with 12 bases sitting between them. The CDR3 loop spans 15 amino acids. Germline CDR1 is SGHTS and CDR2 is YDEGEE. The full variable domain, rest sourced from reference TRBV5-8 and TRBJ2-3, is EAGVTQSPTHLIKTRGQQATLRCSPISGHTSVYWYQQALGLGLQFLLWYDEGEERNRGNFPPRFSGRQFPNYSSELNVNALELEDSALYLCASSARGDSTDTQYFGPGTRLTVL.

The V gene is TRBV2, the J gene TRBJ1-5; 7 bases align to TRBD1. This CDR3 comprises 14 residues. Germline values: CDR1 SNHLY, CDR2 FYNNEI. The trim removed 3 bases at V and 7 bases at J, leaving 6 bases unmatched. In DNA, the CDR3 is TGTGCCAGCAGTGACACAGGGGCTCTCCAGCCCCAGCATTTT. This translates into CASSDTGALQPQHF.

A word on this clone: Mismatch with germline at one junction end may stem from a read error. In DNA, the CDR3 is TGCAGCGTGGAAGACAGGGAGCAGTTCTTC. This encodes CSVEDREQFF. This chain joins TRBV29-1 and TRBJ2-1; D possibly corresponds to TRBD1 (6 bases). Germline lookup yields CDR1 SQVTM and CDR2 ANQGSEA. The CDR3 length is 10 residues.

The CDR3 spells CSVVPGMNTEAFF. CDR3 bases: TGCAGCGTTGTCCCGGGCATGAACACTGAAGCTTTCTTT. This sequence joins TRBV29-1 and TRBJ1-1, with no clear D. The CDR3 has 13 amino acids. V gave up 4 bases and J gave up 0 bases, with 9 bases separating them. CDR1 SQVTM and CDR2 ANQGSEA come from the germline V gene.

V usage is TRBV27 and J usage is TRBJ2-3; D gene unclear. The CDR3 extends over 16 amino acids. Germline-derived CDR1 and CDR2 are MNHEY and SMNVEV (reference sequence). Trimming left V 2 bases short and J 4 bases short, with 16 bases between. The CDR3 DNA reads TGTGCCAGCAGTTTAACTCCAGAGGCTAGGGCAGATACGCAGTATTTT. Protein sequence: CASSLTPEARADTQYF.

This clone is a singleton in its sample. The chain couples TRBV27 to TRBJ2-4, with D perhaps given as TRBD1 or TRBD2 (6 bases each). The CDR3 has 17 residues. The germline V and J ends were trimmed by 0 bases and 0 bases, with 12 bases remaining between them. Germline CDR1 reads MNHEY; CDR2 reads SMNVEV (reference sequence). The CDR3 bases are TGTGCCAGCAGTTTATCGCCCGGGGGCCTAGCCAAAAACATTCAGTACTTC. Its translation is CASSLSPGGLAKNIQYF.

This clone came up once. This chain connects TRBV4-2 to TRBJ2-2; TRBD1 aligns across 10 bases. The junction had 4 bases not matched to a gene; V was cut back by 0 bases and J by 6 bases. The CDR3 runs to 16 residues. CDR1 is LGHNA and CDR2 is YNFKEQ in the germline V gene. CDR3 protein: CASSQDLDRGPGELFF. CDR3 coding DNA: TGTGCCAGCAGCCAAGATCTTGACAGGGGGCCCGGGGAGCTGTTTTTT.

The rearrangement links TRBV2 to TRBJ1-1; D call uncertain. The CDR3 consists of 13 residues. The V end was cut by 1 base, the J end by 6 bases, with 9 bases between. CDR1 and CDR2 from the germline V gene are SNHLY and FYNNEI. CDR3 bases: TGTGCCAGCAGTGAAGGACCAAGTCCTGAAGCTTTCTTT. This codes for CASSEGPSPEAFF.

The chain is built from TRBV11-2 and TRBJ2-2; either TRBD1 or TRBD2 may fit D (5 bases each). The V gene's germline CDR1 is SGHAT and CDR2 FQNNGV. The CDR3 extends over 17 amino acids. V dropped 5 bases and J dropped 0 bases, with 16 bases sitting between them. The CDR3 DNA sequence: TGTGCCAGCAGCCCAAGGGACGGAAATTCGAACACCGGGGAGCTGTTTTTT. Residues: CASSPRDGNSNTGELFF.

With respect to this clone: It may be a read error: a sequence one base away is much more abundant. The sample holds other DNA sequences that translate to the same CDR3. The chain links TRBV5-6 to TRBJ2-7; unclear D gene. Per the germline V gene, CDR1 is SGHDT and CDR2 is YYEEEE. This CDR3 comprises 11 residues. Trimming shortened V by 0 bases and J by 5 bases, and 3 bases separated the two germline ends. CDR3 bases: TGTGCCAGCAGCTTGGGGGACGAGCAGTACTTC. It translates to CASSLGDEQYF. The full variable domain, completed using reference TRBV5-6 and TRBJ2-7, is DAGVTQSPTHLIKTRGQQVTLRCSPKSGHDTVSWYQQALGQGPQFIFQYYEEEERQRGNFPDRFSGHQFPNYSSELNVNALLLGDSALYLCASSLGDEQYFGPGTRLTVT.

The rearrangement links TRBV11-1 to TRBJ2-7, with TRBD2 matching over 15 bases. The CDR3 is 17 amino acids. Unmatched junction bases numbered 5, after V lost 3 bases and J lost 2 bases. The germline V gene encodes CDR1 SGHAT and CDR2 FQDESV (reference sequence). The CDR3 sequence: CASSFSGLAGGPYEQYF. In DNA, the CDR3 is TGTGCCAGCAGCTTCTCGGGACTAGCGGGGGGTCCCTACGAGCAGTACTTC.

This clone occurred once. The CDR3: CSVVLSYEQYF. The DNA of the CDR3 is TGCAGCGTTGTTCTCAGCTACGAGCAGTACTTC. This sequence joins TRBV29-1 and TRBJ2-7; D remains ambiguous. The CDR3 runs 11 residues. With 4 bases removed from V and 3 bases from J, the gap between germline ends came to 7 bases. Germline V gene lookup returns CDR1 SQVTM and CDR2 ANQGSEA.

The V gene is TRBV28, the J gene TRBJ2-7; D could derive from TRBD1 or TRBD2 (5 bases each). The germline V gene has CDR1 MDHEN and CDR2 SYDVKM. The germline V and J ends were trimmed by 3 bases and 2 bases, with 14 bases remaining between them. The CDR3 has 15 residues. CDR3 amino acids: CASSFRGHGAYEQYF. In DNA form, the CDR3 reads TGTGCCAGCAGTTTTAGGGGTCACGGGGCCTACGAGCAGTACTTC.

Written as DNA, the CDR3 is TGCGCCAGCAGCCAACCCCCTCTCTTACTAGCGGGGGACCAAGAGACCCAGTACTTC. This codes for CASSQPPLLLAGDQETQYF. The rearrangement uses TRBV4-1 and TRBJ2-5, with 11 nucleotides matching TRBD2. CDR1 and CDR2 (germline): MGHRA, YSYEKL. Trimming took 2 bases from V and 0 from J; bases not matched to a gene: 11. This CDR3 is 19 amino acids long.

In this sample, this clone turned up once. The rearrangement uses TRBV6-5 and TRBJ2-1, with no clear D. The germline CDR1 and CDR2 sequences are MNHEY and SVGAGI. This CDR3 has 14 amino acids. The V end was cut by 0 bases, the J end by 9 bases, with 12 bases between. The CDR3 nucleotides read TGTGCCAGCAGTTACTCTCGGCTAGTAGGTGAGCAGTTCTTC. It is translated as CASSYSRLVGEQFF.

The gene calls are TRBV27 and TRBJ2-3; TRBD2 matches 10 bases. The CDR3 length is 18 residues. The V and J ends lost 0 bases and 3 bases, in that order; junction bases with no gene match: 9. Germline-derived CDR1 and CDR2 are MNHEY and SMNVEV (reference sequence). The CDR3 is CASSLSASGGRGTDTQYF. The CDR3, as DNA: TGTGCCAGCAGTTTATCTGCTAGCGGGGGCCGAGGGACAGATACGCAGTATTTT.

CDR3 sequence (DNA): TGTGCCAGCAGCCAAGATTCGGGGACCTATGGCTACACCTTC. The encoded protein is CASSQDSGTYGYTF. The chain has TRBV14 and TRBJ1-2; TRBD1 is a possible D gene (5 bases). Trimming took off 0 bases at V and 4 bases at J, with 9 bases between the two ends. This CDR3 spans 14 amino acids. Germline V gives CDR1 SGHDN, CDR2 FVKESK.